The rows below give T cell receptor beta chains drawn from one sample of a study of cytomegalovirus exposure and HLA in healthy donors. Some clones are missing from TCRdb's copy, which holds only in-frame ones; the method was immunoSEQ multiplex PCR. This table has approximately 60,000 clones, just under 85% appearing once. The specimen was PBMCs. The receptors shown here come from a man between 40 and 49 years old in good health and CMV-seronegative. Both conserved end residues are part of each CDR3. The D gene is left open where the match is weak. Some rows mark clone size as missing; the rest say once, few, many or name a class of expanded clone.

j_call d_call clone_size v_call cdr3_nt cdr3_aa
TRBJ1-2 TRBD1 . TRBV11-3 TGTGCCAGCAGCACCTACCCCAGTGACAGGGGGAACTATGGCTACACCTTC CASSTYPSDRGNYGYTF
TRBJ2-5 . . TRBV30 TGTGCCTGGAGTGTAGTGGTTGGACAGCAAGAGACCCAGTACTTC CAWSVVVGQQETQYF
TRBJ2-1 TRBD2 . TRBV2 TGTGCCAGCAGTGAAGAAGGACTAGCGGGGGCCAATGAGCAGTTCTTC CASSEEGLAGANEQFF
TRBJ1-2 . once TRBV6-1 TGTGCCAGCAGTGTCCAGGGATTAAACTATGGCTACACCTTC CASSVQGLNYGYTF
TRBJ2-1 TRBD1 . TRBV30 TGTGCCTGGAGTGGGCGGACAGGGGGCAGGGTAAATGAGCAGTTCTTC CAWSGRTGGRVNEQFF
TRBJ2-1 TRBD2 once TRBV5-4 TGTGCCAGCAGCTCACTTAGCGGGGACTCCTACAATGAGCAGTTCTTC CASSSLSGDSYNEQFF
TRBJ1-5 . . TRBV7-8 TGTGCCAGCAGCTTAGCGCTGAGTAGCAATCAGCCCCAGCATTTT CASSLALSSNQPQHF
TRBJ2-7 . . TRBV11-3 TGTGCCAGCAGCACAGGTCGAGATTTCTACGAGCAGTACTTC CASSTGRDFYEQYF
TRBJ1-2 TRBD1 . TRBV25-1 TGTGCCAGCAGTGAACCCACAGGACAGGGGGCTGGCTACACCTTC CASSEPTGQGAGYTF
TRBJ1-1 . . TRBV25-1 TGTGCCAGCAGTGAACAGGGGAAGGGTGAAGCTTTCTTT CASSEQGKGEAFF
TRBJ2-1 TRBD1 . TRBV7-2 TGTGCCAGCGGGTTGCGGGCCAGGGGGAGAAATGAGCAGTTCTTC CASGLRARGRNEQFF
TRBJ1-5 . . TRBV25-1 TGTGCCAGCAAGGGGCCCATACCCCCGAATGCCAATCAGCCCCAGCATTTT CASKGPIPPNANQPQHF
TRBJ1-1 . . TRBV19 TGTGCCAGTAGTATAGTGGGACAGAACACTGAAGCTTTCTTT CASSIVGQNTEAFF
TRBJ2-3 TRBD1 few TRBV5-5 TGTGCCAGCAGCCGGAACTTGGACAGGGTAGTAACAGATACGCAGTATTTT CASSRNLDRVVTDTQYF
TRBJ1-6 . . TRBV30 TGTGCCTGGAGTGTACGCCTTGGGGCAGGTTATAATTCACCCCTCCACTTT CAWSVRLGAGYNSPLHF
TRBJ2-1 TRBD2 . TRBV2 TGTGCCAGCAGAGGGACTAGCTCCTACAATGAGCAGTTCTTC CASRGTSSYNEQFF
TRBJ2-7 . few TRBV5-6 TGTGCCAGCAGCTTGATGTCAGGTTACTACGAGCAGTACTTC CASSLMSGYYEQYF
TRBJ1-1 . . TRBV19 TGTGCCAGTAGGGTACAGGGAGGGACTGAAGCTTTCTTT CASRVQGGTEAFF
TRBJ1-3 . . TRBV5-5 TGTGCCAGCAGCTTCGCAGGGCCCCCTGGAAACACCATATATTTT CASSFAGPPGNTIYF
TRBJ2-2 . . TRBV9 TGTGCCAGCAGCGTAGATATATACACCGGGGAGCTGTTTTTT CASSVDIYTGELFF
TRBJ1-2 . . TRBV2 TGTGCCAGCAGAAACGACAGGTATTGGGGCTACACCTTC CASRNDRYWGYTF
TRBJ2-2 TRBD2 once TRBV11-3 TGTGCCAGCAGCTTGCGGGGGGGGAACACCGGGGAGCTGTTTTTT CASSLRGGNTGELFF
TRBJ2-1 . once TRBV27 TGTGCCAGTAGCCTCGCCGGTCGGTCCTACAATGAGCAGTTCTTC CASSLAGRSYNEQFF
TRBJ1-1 TRBD1 . TRBV30 TGTGCCTGGAGTGTACTTCTGGGACAGGGAGGCACTGAAGCTTTCTTT CAWSVLLGQGGTEAFF
TRBJ1-2 . . TRBV14 TGTGCCAGCAGCCACCGGGGGAGCAGCCTCTATGGCTACACCTTC CASSHRGSSLYGYTF
TRBJ1-5 . . TRBV12-5 TGTGCTAGTGGTTTGGTACAGATACATAGCAATCAGCCCCAGCATTTT CASGLVQIHSNQPQHF
TRBJ2-2 TRBD2 . TRBV5-1 TGCGCCAGCAGCTTGGCAGGCGGGGGATACACCGGGGAGCTGTTTTTT CASSLAGGGYTGELFF
TRBJ1-3 . . TRBV30 TGTGCCTGGAGTGTGGGGGCCCAAGCGGCGGGAAACACCATATATTTT CAWSVGAQAAGNTIYF
TRBJ2-3 TRBD2 few TRBV6-1 TGTGCCAGCAGAGGACTAGCGAGATCTGGGGATACGCAGTATTTT CASRGLARSGDTQYF
TRBJ2-4 TRBD1 . TRBV19 TGTGCCAGTAGTCCCCCAGCAGGGGGTTGGAACATTCAGTACTTC CASSPPAGGWNIQYF
TRBJ2-5 TRBD2 few TRBV5-8 TGTGCCAGCAGCTTGTTTATCGGCGGGGGGCTTGAGACCCAGTACTTC CASSLFIGGGLETQYF
TRBJ2-1 . . TRBV10-2 TGCGCCAGCAGTGAGAACAGGTACAATGAGCAGTTCTTC CASSENRYNEQFF
TRBJ1-5 TRBD1 . TRBV19 TGTGCCAGTAGTATCTTGGACAGGGCAGATCAGCCCCAGCATTTT CASSILDRADQPQHF